These 8 T cell receptor beta chains came from one sample sequenced in a study of T-cell memory formation after mild COVID-19. A single record per CDR3 protein comes from TCRdb applying MiXCR to the 5' RACE reads. The data hold roughly 450,000 distinct CDR3 sequences, with roughly 18% observed a single time. Sample: PBMCs or a T cell subset sorted from them (not recorded which). The receptor source for this set is an adult woman who had mild COVID-19 (a few samples of this study predate the infection). Cell type and time point are not known.

The chain recombines TRBV20-1 with TRBJ2-1; 7 positions match TRBD1. The germline V gene has CDR1 DFQATT and CDR2 SNEGSKA (reference sequence). This CDR3 comprises 13 residues. J gave up 10 bases and V 5 bases, and 11 bases lay outside the gene matches. The DNA for the CDR3 is TGCAGTGCTCCTCGGACAGGTCTAAGGGAGCAGTTCTTC. Residues: CSAPRTGLREQFF.

The chain carries TRBV12-3 or TRBV12-4 and TRBJ1-4; TRBD1 matches 7 bases. This CDR3 has 17 amino acids. V was clipped by 3 bases and J by 3 bases; unmatched bases: 10. CDR3 loop: CASSLGQPGIANEKLFF. CDR3 nucleotides: TGTGCCAGCAGTTTGGGACAGCCAGGCATCGCTAATGAAAAACTGTTTTTT.

The sample holds a few counts of this clonotype. This chain uses TRBV12-3 or TRBV12-4 with TRBJ2-5; TRBD2 agrees at 8 bases. V trimming: 5 bases; J trimming: 1 base; junction bases outside the gene matches: 3. This CDR3 contains 14 residues. The CDR3 protein is CASSVREGQETQYF. CDR3 DNA: TGTGCCAGCAGTGTCCGGGAGGGCCAAGAGACCCAGTACTTC.

This chain links TRBV5-6 with TRBJ1-2; D ambiguous. Germline V lookup: CDR1 SGHDT, CDR2 YYEEEE. Trimming took 2 bases from V and 2 from J, leaving 22 bases between them. This CDR3 comprises 18 residues. The CDR3 is CASSFQLTMATQNYGYTF. CDR3 sequence (DNA): TGTGCCAGCAGCTTTCAACTAACTATGGCTACGCAGAACTATGGCTACACCTTC.

The chain employs TRBV5-1 and TRBJ2-3; D may be TRBD1 (6 bases). Trimming took off 4 bases at V and 2 bases at J, with 17 bases between the two ends. Germline-derived CDR1 and CDR2 are SGHRS and YFSETQ. The CDR3 totals 16 residues. The CDR3 coding sequence is TGCGCCAGCAGCCCATTAGACAGGAGTAACACAGATACGCAGTATTTT. Translation gives CASSPLDRSNTDTQYF.

This clonotype was detected a few times. The rearrangement uses TRBV5-1 and TRBJ1-2; a possible D gene is TRBD1 (6 bases). Germline V gene lookup returns CDR1 SGHRS and CDR2 YFSETQ. There are 15 residues in the CDR3. Deletions cut 1 base from V and 2 bases from J, with 12 bases between. CDR3 amino acids: CASSLTGNLNYGYTF. The DNA of the CDR3 is TGCGCCAGCAGCTTGACAGGGAACCTCAACTATGGCTACACCTTC.

CDR3 sequence (DNA): TGTGCCAGCAGCCCAACCGGGACAGGGGACAACACTGAAGCTTTCTTT. Protein sequence: CASSPTGTGDNTEAFF. V usage is TRBV13 and J usage is TRBJ1-1; 10 positions match TRBD1. Germline loops: CDR1 PRHDT, CDR2 FYEKMQ (reference sequence). V lost 5 bases and J lost 2; bases outside the gene matches: 8. The CDR3 extends over 16 amino acids.

This clonotype came up a few times. The chain links TRBV7-6 to TRBJ2-5; TRBD2 matches 8 bases. The CDR3 is 16 residues long. With 8 bases clipped from V and 1 base from J, the junction kept 12 bases outside the gene matches. Germline CDR1 SGHVS, CDR2 FNYEAQ. The CDR3 DNA sequence: TGTGCCAGCGGCACGGGTAGCGGGGATCGCCAAGAGACCCAGTACTTC. It translates to CASGTGSGDRQETQYF. Supplemented by reference TRBV7-6 and TRBJ2-5, the full variable domain reads GAGVSQSPRYKVTKRGQDVALRCDPISGHVSLYWYRQALGQGPEFLTYFNYEAQQDKSGLPNDRFSAERPEGSISTLTIQRTEQRDSAMYRCASGTGSGDRQETQYFGPGTRLLVL.